This T cell receptor beta chain was found in a study of blood T cell repertoires in COVID-19. Only in-frame clones appear in the TCRdb table, and some are missing; sequencing was by immunoSEQ multiplex PCR. The profile shows 80,000 to 90,000 clones, about 85% of them singletons. The CDR3 contains 15 residues. CDR1 is SGHRS, CDR2 YFSETQ, per germline. V was clipped by 4 bases and J by 0 bases; unmatched bases: 4. The specimen sequenced was peripheral blood. This TCR came from a woman aged 80 or over with COVID-19, enrolled during active disease. The chain combines TRBV5-1 with TRBJ1-1; 9 bases align to TRBD1. The CDR3 DNA is TGCGCCAGCAGCCGTAACAGGGGGCTGAACACTGAAGCTTTCTTT. It encodes CASSRNRGLNTEAFF.